This T cell receptor beta chain was captured by sequencing in a study of blood T cell repertoires in COVID-19. Turning to the study itself: Acute and convalescent COVID-19 specimens originated in the United States, Italy and Spain. T cells, B-cell-depleted T cells, or PBMCs supplied cDNA or gDNA.

The CDR3 has 22 amino acids. Source study methods: Reference gene primer amplification in the assay estimated nucleated cell counts. Only in-frame clones appear in the TCRdb table, and some are missing; sequencing was by immunoSEQ multiplex PCR. Clonal size and the V and J genes are those of that table, whereas D and trimming came from the DNA. The top ten clones hold 2.1% of a sample with around 180,000 clones, 88% of them seen once. The V call is TRBV21-1, the J call TRBJ2-1; the table's D gene call, TRBD2, was not cross checked with the DNA. TRBV21-1 is an annotated pseudogene. This TCR was sampled from a man aged 70-80 years with active or convalescent COVID-19. Sequencing was performed on peripheral blood. The CDR3 loop is CASSKGLPTSGGVTSSYNEQFF. CDR3 DNA sequence: TGTGCCAGCAGCAAAGGACTACCTACTAGCGGGGGCGTCACAAGCTCCTACAATGAGCAGTTCTTC.